This record concerns one T cell receptor beta chain sequence. Antigen: not known. Sorting defined conventional CD4 T cells as CD4+CD127+. This record belongs to a study of B cell selection in AIRE deficiency. Trimming took off 4 bases at V and 8 bases at J, with 15 bases between the two ends. Looked up from germline, CDR1 is SGHNT and CDR2 is YYREEE (reference sequence). The length of the CDR3 is 13 residues. Study results and limitations: Of 3657 shared Treg TCRbeta sequences, around 32% were healthy-only, more than 7.5% patient-only. In TCRBV usage, CDR3 length and diversity, patient Tconv and Treg cells matched healthy donors.

Generated by immunoSEQ multiplex PCR, the TCRdb table keeps only in-frame clones and is missing some. Of under 30,000 clones listed, 97% are singletons. V gene TRBV5-4 combines with J gene TRBJ1-2; the D is unclear. The source of this sequence is a human donor with AIRE deficiency. Sequencing used conventional CD4+ T cells sorted from PBMCs. The CDR3 is CASSPRRRQGYTF. DNA for the CDR3: TGTGCCAGCAGCCCTCGACGGCGCCAAGGCTACACCTTC.